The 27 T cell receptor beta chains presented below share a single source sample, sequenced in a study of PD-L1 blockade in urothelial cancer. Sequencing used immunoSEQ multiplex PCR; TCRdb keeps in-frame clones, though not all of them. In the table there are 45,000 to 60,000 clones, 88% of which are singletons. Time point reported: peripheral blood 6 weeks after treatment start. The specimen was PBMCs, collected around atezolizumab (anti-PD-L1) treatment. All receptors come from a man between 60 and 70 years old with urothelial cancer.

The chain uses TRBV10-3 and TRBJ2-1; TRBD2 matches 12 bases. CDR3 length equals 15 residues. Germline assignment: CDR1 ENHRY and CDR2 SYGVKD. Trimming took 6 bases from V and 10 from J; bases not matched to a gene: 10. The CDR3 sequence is CAIRRTSGAAIEQFF. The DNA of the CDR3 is TGTGCCATCAGGCGGACTAGCGGGGCAGCGATCGAGCAGTTCTTC.

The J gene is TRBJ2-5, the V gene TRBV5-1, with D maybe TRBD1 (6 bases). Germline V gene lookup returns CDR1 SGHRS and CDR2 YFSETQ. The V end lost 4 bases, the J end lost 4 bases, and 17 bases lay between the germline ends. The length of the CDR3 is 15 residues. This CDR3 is CASSPDRWPPETQYF. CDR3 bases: TGCGCCAGCAGCCCAGACAGGTGGCCGCCAGAGACCCAGTACTTC. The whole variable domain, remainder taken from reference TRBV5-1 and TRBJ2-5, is KAGVTQTPRYLIKTRGQQVTLSCSPISGHRSVSWYQQTPGQGLQFLFEYFSETQRNKGNFPGRFSGRQFSNSRSEMNVSTLELGDSALYLCASSPDRWPPETQYFGPGTRLLVL.

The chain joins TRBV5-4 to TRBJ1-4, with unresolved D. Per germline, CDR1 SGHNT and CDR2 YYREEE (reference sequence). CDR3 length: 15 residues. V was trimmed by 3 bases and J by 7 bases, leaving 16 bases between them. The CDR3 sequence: CASSSQTSGGEKLFF. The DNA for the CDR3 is TGTGCCAGCAGCTCTCAGACGAGTGGAGGTGAAAAACTGTTTTTT. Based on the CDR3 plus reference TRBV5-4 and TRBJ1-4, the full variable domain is ETGVTQSPTHLIKTRGQQVTLRCSSQSGHNTVSWYQQALGQGPQFIFQYYREEENGRGNFPPRFSGLQFPNYSSELNVNALELDDSALYLCASSSQTSGGEKLFFGSGTQLSVL.

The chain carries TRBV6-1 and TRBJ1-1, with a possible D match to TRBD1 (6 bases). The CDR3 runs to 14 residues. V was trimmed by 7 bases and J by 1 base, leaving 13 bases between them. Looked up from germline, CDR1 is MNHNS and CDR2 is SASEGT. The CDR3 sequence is CASTQGQRNTEAFF. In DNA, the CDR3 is TGTGCCAGCACACAGGGCCAGAGGAACACTGAAGCTTTCTTT.

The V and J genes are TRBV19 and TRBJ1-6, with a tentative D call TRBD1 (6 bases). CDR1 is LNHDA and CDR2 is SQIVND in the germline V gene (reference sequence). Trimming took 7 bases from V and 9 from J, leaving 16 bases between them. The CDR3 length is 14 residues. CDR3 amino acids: CASNTGWGSSPLHF. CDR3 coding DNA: TGTGCCAGTAACACAGGGTGGGGTAGTTCACCCCTCCACTTT. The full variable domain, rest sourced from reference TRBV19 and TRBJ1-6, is DGGITQSPKYLFRKEGQNVTLSCEQNLNHDAMYWYRQDPGQGLRLIYYSQIVNDFQKGDIAEGYSVSREKKESFPLTVTSAQKNPTAFYLCASNTGWGSSPLHFGNGTRLTVT.

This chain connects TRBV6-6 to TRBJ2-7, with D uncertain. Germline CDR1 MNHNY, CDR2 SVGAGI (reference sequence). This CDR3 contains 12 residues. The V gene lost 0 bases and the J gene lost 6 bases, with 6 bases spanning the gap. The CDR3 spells CASSYSSAEQYF. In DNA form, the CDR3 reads TGTGCCAGCAGTTACTCGAGTGCCGAGCAGTACTTC.

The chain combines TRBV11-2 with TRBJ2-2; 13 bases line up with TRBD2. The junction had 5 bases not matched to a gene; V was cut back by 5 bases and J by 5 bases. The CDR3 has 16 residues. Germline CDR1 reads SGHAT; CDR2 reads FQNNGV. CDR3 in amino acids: CASSPTSGGWTGELFF. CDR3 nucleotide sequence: TGTGCCAGCAGCCCGACTAGCGGGGGGTGGACCGGGGAGCTGTTTTTT.

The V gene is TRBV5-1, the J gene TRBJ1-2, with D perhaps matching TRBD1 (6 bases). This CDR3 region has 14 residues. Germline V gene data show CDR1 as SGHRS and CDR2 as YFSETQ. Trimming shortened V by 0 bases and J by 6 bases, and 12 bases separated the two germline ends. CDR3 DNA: TGCGCCAGCAGCTTGGAAGGGGGTGAAAATGGCTACACCTTC. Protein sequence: CASSLEGGENGYTF.

CDR3 in amino acids: CASNSPTEHYGYTF. CDR3 in DNA: TGTGCCAGTAATTCCCCGACAGAGCACTATGGCTACACCTTC. J is TRBJ1-2 and V is TRBV19, with D possibly TRBD1 on 5 matching bases. Trimming took 7 bases from V and 3 from J, leaving 15 bases between them. Germline lookup yields CDR1 LNHDA and CDR2 SQIVND (reference sequence). CDR3 length: 14 residues.

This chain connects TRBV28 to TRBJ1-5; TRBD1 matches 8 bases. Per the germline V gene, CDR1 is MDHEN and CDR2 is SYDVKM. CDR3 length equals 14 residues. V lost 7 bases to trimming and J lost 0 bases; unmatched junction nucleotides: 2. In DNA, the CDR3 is TGTGCCAGCAAGACAGGGGTTAGCAATCAGCCCCAGCATTTT. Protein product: CASKTGVSNQPQHF. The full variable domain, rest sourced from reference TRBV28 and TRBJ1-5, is DVKVTQSSRYLVKRTGEKVFLECVQDMDHENMFWYRQDPGLGLRLIYFSYDVKMKEKGDIPEGYSVSREKKERFSLILESASTNQTSMYLCASKTGVSNQPQHFGDGTRLSIL.

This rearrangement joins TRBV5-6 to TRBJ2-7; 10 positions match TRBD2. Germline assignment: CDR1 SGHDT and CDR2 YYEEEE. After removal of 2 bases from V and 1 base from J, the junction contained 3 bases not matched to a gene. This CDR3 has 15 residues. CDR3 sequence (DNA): TGTGCCAGCAGCTTCCCTAGCGGGAGTTCCTACGAGCAGTACTTC. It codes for CASSFPSGSSYEQYF.

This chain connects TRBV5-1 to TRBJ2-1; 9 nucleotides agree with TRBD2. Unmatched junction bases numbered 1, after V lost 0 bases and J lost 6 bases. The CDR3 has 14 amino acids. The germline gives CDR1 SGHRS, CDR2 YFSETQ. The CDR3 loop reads CASSLDSGGNEQFF. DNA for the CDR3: TGCGCCAGCAGCTTGGATAGCGGGGGCAATGAGCAGTTCTTC.

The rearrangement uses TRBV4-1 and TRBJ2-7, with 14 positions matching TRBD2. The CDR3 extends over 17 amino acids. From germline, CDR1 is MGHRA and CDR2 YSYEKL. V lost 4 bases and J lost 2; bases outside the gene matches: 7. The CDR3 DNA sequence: TGCGCCAGCAGCCGAGGACTAGCGGGGGGCCGTCCCTACGAGCAGTACTTC. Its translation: CASSRGLAGGRPYEQYF.

CDR3 DNA sequence: TGTGCCAGCAGCGTAGCGGGGACAGGGGGGACTGAAGCTTTCTTT. Its protein product is CASSVAGTGGTEAFF. The V and J genes are TRBV9 and TRBJ1-1, with 11 bases that match TRBD1. CDR3 length: 15 amino acids. Losses at the gene ends were 0 bases for V and 5 bases for J; bases not matched to a gene: 3. Germline V gene sequence: CDR1 SGDLS, CDR2 YYNGEE.

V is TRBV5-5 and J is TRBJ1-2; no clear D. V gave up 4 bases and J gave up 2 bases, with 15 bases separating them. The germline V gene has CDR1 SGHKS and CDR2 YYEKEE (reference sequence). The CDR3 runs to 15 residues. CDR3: CASSRPDKHNYGYTF. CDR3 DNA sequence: TGTGCCAGCAGCCGCCCCGACAAGCACAACTATGGCTACACCTTC.

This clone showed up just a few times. This chain's CDR3 is CASSSGQGSNGELFF. In DNA form, the CDR3 reads TGCGCCAGCAGTTCGGGACAGGGATCGAACGGGGAGCTGTTTTTT. The chain combines TRBV10-1 with TRBJ2-2, with 9 bases matching TRBD1. Trimming took 5 bases from V and 7 from J; bases not matched to a gene: 8. This CDR3 has 15 residues. Germline V CDR1 and CDR2: WNHNN, SYGVQD (reference sequence).

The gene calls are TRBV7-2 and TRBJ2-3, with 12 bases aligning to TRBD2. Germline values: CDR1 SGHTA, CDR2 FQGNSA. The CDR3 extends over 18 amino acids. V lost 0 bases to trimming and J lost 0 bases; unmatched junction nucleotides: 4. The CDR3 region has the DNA TGTGCCAGCAGCTTAGCACTAGCGGGAGGCTCTAGCACAGATACGCAGTATTTT. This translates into CASSLALAGGSSTDTQYF.

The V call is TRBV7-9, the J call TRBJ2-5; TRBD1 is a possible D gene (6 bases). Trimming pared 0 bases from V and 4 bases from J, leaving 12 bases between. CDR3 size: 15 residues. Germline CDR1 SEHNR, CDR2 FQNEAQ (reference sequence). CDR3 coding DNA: TGTGCCAGCAGCTTAGCGGGGGCCCTTGTAGAGACCCAGTACTTC. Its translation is CASSLAGALVETQYF.

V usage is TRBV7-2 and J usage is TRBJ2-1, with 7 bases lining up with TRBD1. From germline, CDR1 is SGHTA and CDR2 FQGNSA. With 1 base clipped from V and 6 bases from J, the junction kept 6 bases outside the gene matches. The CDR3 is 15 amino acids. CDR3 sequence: CASSLGTDRVNEQFF. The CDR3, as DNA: TGTGCCAGCAGCTTAGGGACTGACAGGGTCAATGAGCAGTTCTTC.

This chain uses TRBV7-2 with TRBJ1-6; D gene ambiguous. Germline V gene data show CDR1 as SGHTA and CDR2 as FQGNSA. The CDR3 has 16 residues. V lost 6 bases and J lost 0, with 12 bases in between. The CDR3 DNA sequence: TGTGCCAGCAGAGTGGGTGGGAGCTCCTATAATTCACCCCTCCACTTT. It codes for CASRVGGSSYNSPLHF.

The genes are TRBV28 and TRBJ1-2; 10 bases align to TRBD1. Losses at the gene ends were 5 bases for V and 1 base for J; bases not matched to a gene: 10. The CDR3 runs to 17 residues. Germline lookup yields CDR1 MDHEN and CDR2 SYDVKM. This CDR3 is CASSEGDRGSLNYGYTF. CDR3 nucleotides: TGTGCCAGCAGTGAGGGGGACAGGGGTTCCCTTAACTATGGCTACACCTTC.

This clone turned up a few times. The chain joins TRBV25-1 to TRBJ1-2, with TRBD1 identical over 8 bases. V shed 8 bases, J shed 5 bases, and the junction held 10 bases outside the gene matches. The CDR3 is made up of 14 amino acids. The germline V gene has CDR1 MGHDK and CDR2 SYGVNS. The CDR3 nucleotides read TGTGCCAGCTCAGACAGGGGATCCTGGTATGGCTACACCTTC. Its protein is CASSDRGSWYGYTF.

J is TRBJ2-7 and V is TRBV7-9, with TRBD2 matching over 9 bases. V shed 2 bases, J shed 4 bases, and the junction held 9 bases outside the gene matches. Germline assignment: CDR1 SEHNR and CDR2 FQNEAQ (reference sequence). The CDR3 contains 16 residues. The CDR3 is CASSLISAGGAYEQYF. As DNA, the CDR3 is TGTGCCAGCAGCTTAATTTCGGCGGGGGGGGCATACGAGCAGTACTTC. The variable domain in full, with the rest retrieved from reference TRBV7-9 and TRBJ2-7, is DTGVSQNPRHKITKRGQNVTFRCDPISEHNRLYWYRQTLGQGPEFLTYFQNEAQLEKSRLLSDRFSAERPKGSFSTLEIQRTEQGDSAMYLCASSLISAGGAYEQYFGPGTRLTVT.

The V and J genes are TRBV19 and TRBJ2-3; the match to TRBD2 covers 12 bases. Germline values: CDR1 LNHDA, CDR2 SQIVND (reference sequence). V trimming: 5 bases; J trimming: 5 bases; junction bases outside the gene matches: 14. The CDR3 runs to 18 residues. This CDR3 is CASSVDSGLAGRLDTQYF. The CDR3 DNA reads TGTGCCAGTAGTGTTGACAGCGGACTAGCGGGAAGGTTAGATACGCAGTATTTT.

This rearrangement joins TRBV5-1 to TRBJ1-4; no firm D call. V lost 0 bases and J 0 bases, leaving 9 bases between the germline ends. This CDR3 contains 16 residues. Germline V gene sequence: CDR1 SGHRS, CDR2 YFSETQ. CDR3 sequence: CASSLEAPATNEKLFF. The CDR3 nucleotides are TGCGCCAGCAGCTTGGAAGCTCCGGCAACTAATGAAAAACTGTTTTTT.

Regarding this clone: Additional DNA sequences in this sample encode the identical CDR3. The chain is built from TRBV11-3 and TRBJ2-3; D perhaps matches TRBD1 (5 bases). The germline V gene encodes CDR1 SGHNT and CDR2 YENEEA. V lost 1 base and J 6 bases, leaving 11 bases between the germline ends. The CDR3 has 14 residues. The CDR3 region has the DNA TGTGCCAGCAGCTTAGGCCTTTCAGGGGATACGCAGTATTTT. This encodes CASSLGLSGDTQYF.

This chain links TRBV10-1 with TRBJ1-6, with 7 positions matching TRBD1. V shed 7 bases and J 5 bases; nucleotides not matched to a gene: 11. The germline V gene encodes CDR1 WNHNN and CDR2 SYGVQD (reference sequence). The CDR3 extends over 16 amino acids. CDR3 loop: CASNFRDRLNNSPLHF. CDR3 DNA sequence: TGCGCCAGCAACTTCCGGGACAGATTAAATAATTCACCCCTCCACTTT.